The clone carrying this T cell receptor beta chain has a count of ten or more. Its antigen is undetermined. Exclusion of patients followed from uncontrolled infection, other autoimmune disease, pregnancy or lactation. Clinical symptoms, serum thyroxine and TRAb, thyroid ultrasound and orbital computed tomography together formed the diagnostic basis. The source of the sample is a study of T cells in Graves' hyperthyroidism and ophthalmopathy. Study observations and caveats: In the blood, most expanded thyroid clonotypes above 0.001 appeared as well. Progression to ophthalmopathy was predicted a median of roughly seven months early.

Amplification yielded TCR beta CDR3 regions, with RNA transcripts as the source. In the first-round RT-PCR of the TCR CDR3, the HTBI primer set was used. TCRdb re-called the multiplex PCR reads with MiXCR, one entry per CDR3 protein. The repertoire holds 480,000 or so distinct CDR3 sequences, with roughly 45% as singletons. This CDR3 region has 20 residues. The J segment lost 0 bases and the V segment lost 4 bases, leaving 14 bases of the junction unmatched. Per germline, CDR1 SGHRS and CDR2 YFSETQ. The receptor's source is an adult woman with Graves' disease, either hyperthyroidism or ophthalmopathy (not recorded which). The gene calls are TRBV5-1 and TRBJ2-7, with TRBD2 matching 15 bases. Material for sequencing was peripheral blood or thyroid tissue (not recorded which). The CDR3, as DNA: TGCGCCAGCAGCCAATTCCCGGGACTAGCGGGAGGCTTTAGCTCCTACGAGCAGTACTTC. It is translated as CASSQFPGLAGGFSSYEQYF. Variable domain in full (rest from reference TRBV5-1 and TRBJ2-7): KAGVTQTPRYLIKTRGQQVTLSCSPISGHRSVSWYQQTPGQGLQFLFEYFSETQRNKGNFPGRFSGRQFSNSRSEMNVSTLELGDSALYLCASSQFPGLAGGFSSYEQYFGPGTRLTVT.